These 20 T cell receptor beta chains were sequenced from one sample in a study of OX40 agonist ivuxolimab in advanced cancers. Data came from immunoSEQ multiplex PCR; TCRdb stores just in-frame clones and leaves some out. The sample carries about 110,000 clones, about nine tenths recorded once. The source material was CD4+ or CD8+ T cells sorted from blood, sampled in a trial of the OX40 agonist ivuxolimab. Receptors were obtained from an adult with an advanced solid tumor such as melanoma, head and neck, liver or kidney cancer.

Concerning this clone itself: This sample includes further DNA sequences coding for the same CDR3. V gene TRBV27 combines with J gene TRBJ2-5; the D gene is possibly TRBD1 (5 bases). This CDR3 has 13 amino acids. Trimming took 2 bases from V and 5 from J, leaving 9 bases between them. Germline V lookup: CDR1 MNHEY, CDR2 SMNVEV (reference sequence). For the CDR3, the DNA is TGTGCCAGCAGTTTAGACAGACAGGAGACCCAGTACTTC. Translated: CASSLDRQETQYF.

This chain uses TRBV5-5 with TRBJ2-5; 8 nucleotides match TRBD2. CDR1 and CDR2 (germline): SGHKS, YYEKEE (reference sequence). Trimming cost V 4 bases and J 5 bases; bases outside gene matches: 7. The CDR3 runs 14 residues. CDR3 bases: TGTGCCAGCAGCCCCGGGGGGGGGATGGAGACCCAGTACTTC. Its protein is CASSPGGGMETQYF.

The DNA of the CDR3 is TGTGCCAGCAGTGACCGACAGGCAATAAGCAATCAGCCCCAGCATTTT. Translating it yields CASSDRQAISNQPQHF. J is TRBJ1-5 and V is TRBV6-1, with D possibly matching TRBD1 (6 bases). The CDR3 extends over 16 amino acids. Looked up from germline, CDR1 is MNHNS and CDR2 is SASEGT. The V end was cut by 3 bases, the J end by 1 base, with 13 bases between.

The V gene is TRBV15, the J gene TRBJ2-5; 8 positions agree with TRBD2. This CDR3 comprises 13 residues. CDR1 LNHNV and CDR2 YYDKDF come from the germline V gene (reference sequence). V lost 4 bases, J lost 5 bases, and 3 bases stayed unmatched. Written as DNA, the CDR3 is TGTGCCACCAGCACCGGACTAGCCGAGACCCAGTACTTC. This encodes CATSTGLAETQYF.

J is TRBJ1-1 and V is TRBV19, with D possibly TRBD1 on 6 matching bases. There are 15 residues in the CDR3. Per germline, CDR1 LNHDA and CDR2 SQIVND (reference sequence). The V and J ends lost 5 bases and 2 bases respectively, with 15 bases between them. CDR3 protein: CASSPQGQSNTEAFF. The DNA of the CDR3 is TGTGCCAGTAGTCCGCAAGGACAGTCAAACACTGAAGCTTTCTTT.

The chain links TRBV9 to TRBJ1-1; no clear D gene. The CDR3 length is 14 residues. CDR1 is SGDLS and CDR2 is YYNGEE in the germline V gene. V was trimmed by 0 bases and J by 1 base, leaving 7 bases between them. Here the CDR3 reads CASSVGRSNTEAFF. DNA for the CDR3: TGTGCCAGCAGCGTAGGGAGATCGAACACTGAAGCTTTCTTT.

This chain uses TRBV30 with TRBJ2-5; TRBD1 matches 11 bases. The CDR3 contains 17 residues. Germline-derived CDR1 and CDR2 are GTSNPN and SVGIG (reference sequence). Trimming took 7 bases from V and 5 from J; bases not matched to a gene: 18. The CDR3: CAFASGTGGQEGETQYF. CDR3 bases: TGTGCCTTCGCTTCCGGGACAGGGGGACAGGAGGGGGAGACCCAGTACTTC.

This clone was recorded only once. The chain couples TRBV7-9 to TRBJ1-3; D not resolved. The CDR3 has 16 residues. Germline CDR1 is SEHNR and CDR2 is FQNEAQ (reference sequence). V was cut by 1 base and J by 0 bases, with 10 bases left in between. The CDR3 DNA sequence: TGTGCCAGCAGCTTAGTTCAGTCACACTCTGGAAACACCATATATTTT. It is translated as CASSLVQSHSGNTIYF.

Comments on this clone: Germline and junction disagree at one end, which may indicate a read error. The J gene is TRBJ2-5, the V gene TRBV7-7, with 7 nucleotides matching TRBD1. The CDR3 totals 14 residues. Germline V CDR1 and CDR2: SSHAT, FNYEAQ (reference sequence). CDR3 coding DNA: TGTGCTAGCAGCTTCCCGGGACAGAGAGAGACCCAGTACTTC. It is translated as CASSFPGQRETQYF.

This rearrangement joins TRBV19 to TRBJ1-2; D is possibly TRBD1 (6 bases). Looked up from germline, CDR1 is LNHDA and CDR2 is SQIVND (reference sequence). This CDR3 spans 13 amino acids. V was clipped by 6 bases and J by 8 bases, with 16 bases between them. Here the CDR3 reads CASRFGTSQGYTF. The DNA for the CDR3 is TGTGCCAGTAGATTTGGGACATCACAGGGCTACACCTTC.

In its sample, this clone was seen a few times. The chain links TRBV6-6 to TRBJ1-2; 8 bases are shared with TRBD1. Germline trimming cut 4 bases from V and 7 bases from J; bases unmatched to any gene: 2. CDR3 length equals 12 residues. Per the germline V gene, CDR1 is MNHNY and CDR2 is SVGAGI (reference sequence). This CDR3 reads CASSSTGAGYTF. CDR3 in DNA: TGTGCCAGCAGTTCGACAGGGGCTGGCTACACCTTC.

The V call is TRBV15, the J call TRBJ2-1; 9 bases map to TRBD2. Germline lookup yields CDR1 LNHNV and CDR2 YYDKDF (reference sequence). This CDR3 has 16 residues. V gave up 0 bases and J gave up 13 bases; unmatched junction bases: 13. Here the CDR3 DNA reads TGTGCCACCAGCAGAGATCGAGAGACTAGCGGTATATCACAGTTCTTC. It yields the protein CATSRDRETSGISQFF.

The gene calls are TRBV7-3 and TRBJ2-3; D unresolved. The CDR3 contains 14 residues. Germline V CDR1 and CDR2: SGHTA, FQGTGA. V lost 1 base, J lost 0 bases, and 5 bases lay in between. DNA for the CDR3: TGTGCCAGCAGCTTAATGACTAGCACAGATACGCAGTATTTT. It codes for CASSLMTSTDTQYF.

This chain connects TRBV18 to TRBJ1-4; D call uncertain. Germline values: CDR1 KGHSH, CDR2 LQKENI. The V and J ends lost 6 bases and 3 bases respectively, with 11 bases between them. The length of the CDR3 is 14 residues. The chain's CDR3 is CASSPGNSNEKLFF. The CDR3, as DNA: TGTGCCAGCTCTCCCGGGAACTCTAATGAAAAACTGTTTTTT.

CDR3 nucleotide sequence: TGCGCCAGCAGCTTGGGCTTTACAGATCTGGGGTCTGGAAACACCATATATTTT. Its protein product is CASSLGFTDLGSGNTIYF. V and J are TRBV5-1 and TRBJ1-3, with D unresolved. Germline V gene sequence: CDR1 SGHRS, CDR2 YFSETQ. The V gene lost 0 bases and the J gene lost 1 base, with 17 bases spanning the gap. CDR3 length: 18 amino acids.

The chain recombines TRBV6-5 with TRBJ2-1, with D perhaps TRBD2 (5 bases). This CDR3 has 16 residues. V gave up 2 bases and J gave up 3 bases, with 14 bases separating them. The V gene's germline CDR1 is MNHEY and CDR2 SVGAGI. The CDR3 DNA is TGTGCCAGCAGTTACCAATTGGGCGGACTCTACAATGAGCAGTTCTTC. Residues: CASSYQLGGLYNEQFF.

The chain combines TRBV7-9 with TRBJ2-1, with D possibly TRBD1 on 6 matching bases. CDR3 length: 14 residues. V was clipped by 4 bases and J by 9 bases, with 16 bases between them. Germline V gene sequence: CDR1 SEHNR, CDR2 FQNEAQ (reference sequence). The CDR3 loop is CASSSPGSRGEQFF. The CDR3 DNA is TGTGCCAGCAGCTCCCCGGGGAGCAGGGGTGAGCAGTTCTTC.

This clone was counted a single time. CDR3 DNA sequence: TGTGCCAGCAGCTTGGGACTCGCGGGGGGGCCTAGAGATACGCAGTATTTT. Protein product: CASSLGLAGGPRDTQYF. The V and J genes are TRBV5-4 and TRBJ2-3; 9 nucleotides agree with TRBD2. CDR3 length equals 17 residues. Trimming removed 0 bases from V and 5 bases from J; junction bases left unmatched: 10. CDR1 is SGHNT and CDR2 is YYREEE in the germline V gene (reference sequence).

V usage is TRBV7-2 and J usage is TRBJ2-1; 8 bases are a match to TRBD2. After removal of 3 bases from V and 3 bases from J, the junction contained 4 bases not matched to a gene. Germline V gene sequence: CDR1 SGHTA, CDR2 FQGNSA. The CDR3 length is 15 residues. CDR3: CASSFSGTFYNEQFF. The CDR3 DNA sequence: TGTGCCAGCAGCTTTAGCGGGACTTTCTACAATGAGCAGTTCTTC.

This clone was seen just once. This chain uses TRBV30 with TRBJ2-1, with D tentatively TRBD1 (6 bases). CDR3 size: 14 residues. Germline CDR1 GTSNPN, CDR2 SVGIG (reference sequence). Trimming removed 0 bases from V and 5 bases from J, with 11 bases in between. CDR3 sequence (DNA): TGTGCCTGGAGTGTATGGACAGACAACAATGAGCAGTTCTTC. Protein product: CAWSVWTDNNEQFF.